This T cell receptor (beta chain) originates from a study of T cells in Graves' hyperthyroidism and ophthalmopathy. V lost 5 bases and J lost 5; bases outside the gene matches: 16. The CDR3 has 17 amino acids. The germline CDR1 and CDR2 sequences are SGHTA and FQGNSA. There were TCR beta CDR3 regions amplified from RNA transcripts. The TCR CDR3 first-round RT-PCR relied on the HTBI primer set. A single record per CDR3 protein comes from TCRdb applying MiXCR to the multiplex PCR reads. In the table there are about 700,000 distinct CDR3 sequences, about 15% of which are singletons. This chain links TRBV7-2 with TRBJ1-1; TRBD1 matches at 8 bases. This TCR derives from a woman between 18 and 29 years old with Graves' hyperthyroidism. The material sequenced was blood. DNA of the CDR3: TGTGCCAGCAGCCCCGGAAGACCAGGGGGCATTTGGACTGAAGCTTTCTTT. This sequence encodes CASSPGRPGGIWTEAFF.